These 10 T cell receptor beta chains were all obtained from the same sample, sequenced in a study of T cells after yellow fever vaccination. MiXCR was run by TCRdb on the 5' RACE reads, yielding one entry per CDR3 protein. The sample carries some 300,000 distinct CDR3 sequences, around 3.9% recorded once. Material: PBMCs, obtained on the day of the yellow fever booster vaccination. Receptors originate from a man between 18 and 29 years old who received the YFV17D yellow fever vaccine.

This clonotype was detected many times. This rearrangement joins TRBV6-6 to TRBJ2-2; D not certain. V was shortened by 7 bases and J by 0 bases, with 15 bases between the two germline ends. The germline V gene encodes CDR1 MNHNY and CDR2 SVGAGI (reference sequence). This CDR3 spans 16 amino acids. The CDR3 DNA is TGTGCCAGCACTTCCCAGATAACTTCGAACACCGGGGAGCTGTTTTTT. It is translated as CASTSQITSNTGELFF.

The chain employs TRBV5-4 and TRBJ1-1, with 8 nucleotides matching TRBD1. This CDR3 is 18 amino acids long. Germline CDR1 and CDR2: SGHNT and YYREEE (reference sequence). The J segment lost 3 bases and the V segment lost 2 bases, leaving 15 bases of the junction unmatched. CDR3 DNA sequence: TGTGCCAGCAGCTTCGGAGGGGGGCCAGGGGGCGTGCACACTGAAGCTTTCTTT. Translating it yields CASSFGGGPGGVHTEAFF.

CDR3 nucleotide sequence: TGTGCCAGCAGTAATGAGGACAGGGGGGCCGGGGAGCTGTTTTTT. Its translation is CASSNEDRGAGELFF. This sequence joins TRBV6-5 and TRBJ2-2, with TRBD1 identical over 10 bases. The CDR3 loop spans 15 amino acids. V trimming: 5 bases; J trimming: 6 bases; junction bases outside the gene matches: 6. Looked up from germline, CDR1 is MNHEY and CDR2 is SVGAGI.

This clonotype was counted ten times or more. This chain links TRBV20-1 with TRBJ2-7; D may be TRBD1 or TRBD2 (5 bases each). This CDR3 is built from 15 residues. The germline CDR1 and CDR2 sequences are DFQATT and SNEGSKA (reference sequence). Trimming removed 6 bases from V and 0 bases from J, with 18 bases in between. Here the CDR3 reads CSAKTWDGRSYEQYF. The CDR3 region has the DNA TGCAGTGCCAAGACTTGGGACGGCCGCTCCTACGAGCAGTACTTC.

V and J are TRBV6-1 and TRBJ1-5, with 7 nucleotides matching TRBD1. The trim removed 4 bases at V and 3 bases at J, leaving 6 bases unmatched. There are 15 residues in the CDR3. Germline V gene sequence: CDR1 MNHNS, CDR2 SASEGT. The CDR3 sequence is CASSVEDRPNQPQHF. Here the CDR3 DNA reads TGTGCCAGCAGTGTCGAGGACAGGCCCAATCAGCCCCAGCATTTT.

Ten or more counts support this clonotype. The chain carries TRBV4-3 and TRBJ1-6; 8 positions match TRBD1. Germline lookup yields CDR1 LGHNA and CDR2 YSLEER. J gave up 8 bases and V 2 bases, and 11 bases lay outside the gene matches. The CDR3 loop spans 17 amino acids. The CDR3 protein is CASSQSSAGGGYSPLHF. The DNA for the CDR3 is TGCGCCAGCAGCCAATCTTCCGCAGGGGGCGGTTATTCACCCCTCCACTTT.

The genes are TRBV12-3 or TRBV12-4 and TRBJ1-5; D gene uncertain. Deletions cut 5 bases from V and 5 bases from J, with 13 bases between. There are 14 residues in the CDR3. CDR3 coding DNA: TGTGCCAGCAGTGGACTCCACTGGGATCAGCCCCAGCATTTT. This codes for CASSGLHWDQPQHF.

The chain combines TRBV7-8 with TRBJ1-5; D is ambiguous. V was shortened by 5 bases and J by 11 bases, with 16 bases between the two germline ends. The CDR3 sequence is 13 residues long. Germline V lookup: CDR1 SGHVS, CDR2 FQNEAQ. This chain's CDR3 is CASSRAAASAQHF. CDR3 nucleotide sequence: TGTGCCAGCAGCCGAGCGGCGGCATCGGCCCAGCATTTT.

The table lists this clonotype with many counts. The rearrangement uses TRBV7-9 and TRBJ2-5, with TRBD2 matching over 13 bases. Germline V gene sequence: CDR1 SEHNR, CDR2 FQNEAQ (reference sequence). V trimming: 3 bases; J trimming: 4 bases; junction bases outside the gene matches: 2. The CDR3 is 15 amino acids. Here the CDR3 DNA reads TGTGCCAGCAGCTTGGGACTAGCGGGGTCAGAGACCCAGTACTTC. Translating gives CASSLGLAGSETQYF.

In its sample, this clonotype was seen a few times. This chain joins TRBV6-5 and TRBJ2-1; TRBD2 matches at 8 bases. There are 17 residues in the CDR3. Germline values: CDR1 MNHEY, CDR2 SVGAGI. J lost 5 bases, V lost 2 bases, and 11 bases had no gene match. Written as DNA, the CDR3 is TGTGCCAGCAGTTACACGTCGCTAGCGGGCCCCCACAATGAGCAGTTCTTC. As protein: CASSYTSLAGPHNEQFF.